The clone carrying this T cell receptor beta chain was recorded at least ten times. Its antigen is as yet unknown. These data originate in a study of T cells in Graves' hyperthyroidism and ophthalmopathy. Whole-study context: Peripheral blood samples were taken at initial diagnosis, prior to any treatment.

Thyroid ultrasound and orbital computed tomography, with clinical symptoms and serum thyroxine and TRAb, informed diagnoses. Whole-study results and caveats: Expanded thyroid clonotypes (above 0.001) were mostly also found in blood. Ophthalmopathy and stable hyperthyroidism were told apart by a 13 V-J model.

Germline-derived CDR1 and CDR2 are LGHNT and FRNRAP. The V end lost 7 bases, the J end lost 3 bases, and 17 bases lay between the germline ends. There are 15 residues in the CDR3. Amplified TCR beta CDR3 regions came from RNA transcripts. An initial round of RT-PCR targeting the TCR CDR3 relied on the HTBI primer set. MiXCR, run by TCRdb on the multiplex PCR reads, gives a single entry per CDR3 protein. Seen here are around 380,000 distinct CDR3 sequences, approximately 13% observed once, and the top ten hold about 20%. The sequencing input was blood. The TCR was taken from a man aged 25 to 40 with Graves' hyperthyroidism that later progressed to Graves' ophthalmopathy. J is TRBJ2-3 and V is TRBV12-5; D is ambiguous. The CDR3 spells CASAATQGWTDTQYF. The DNA of the CDR3 is TGTGCTAGTGCCGCAACTCAAGGTTGGACAGATACGCAGTATTTT. Filled out from reference TRBV12-5 and TRBJ2-3, the complete variable domain reads DARVTQTPRHKVTEMGQEVTMRCQPILGHNTVFWYRQTMMQGLELLAYFRNRAPLDDSGMPKDRFSAEMPDATLATLKIQPSEPRDSAVYFCASAATQGWTDTQYFGPGTRLTVL.